This TCR beta chain was identified during a study of blood T cell repertoires in COVID-19. Germline lookup yields CDR1 MNHEY and CDR2 SVGAGI. This CDR3 is 15 amino acids long. Trimming removed 8 bases at V and 1 base at J, with 15 bases between. TCRdb keeps only in-frame clones here, not all; method: immunoSEQ multiplex PCR. The sample includes about 150,000 clones, around 84% of them seen just once. Each exposed participant met a COVID-19 case in the 2 weeks preceding study entry. Sequencing was done on a sample of PBMCs or T cells enriched from blood (not recorded which). This sequence joins TRBV6-5 and TRBJ1-5, with a possible D match to TRBD1 (6 bases). The origin of this receptor is a woman in her forties or fifties who had been exposed to COVID-19. The CDR3 region is CASREAGGSNQPQHF. The CDR3 bases are TGTGCCAGCCGCGAGGCGGGGGGCAGCAATCAGCCCCAGCATTTT.